The entry that follows covers one T cell receptor beta chain sequence. The sample belongs to a study of blood T cell repertoires in COVID-19. On the study more broadly: COVID-19 samples, acute and convalescent, were from the United States, Italy and Spain.

V was trimmed by 7 bases and J by 5 bases, leaving 17 bases between them. Germline loops: CDR1 LNHDA, CDR2 SQIVND (reference sequence). The CDR3 is 14 residues long. Per the authors' pipeline: Researchers report that nucleated cell counts were estimated from reference gene primer amplification. Profiling relied on immunoSEQ multiplex PCR, and the TCRdb table lists in-frame clones only, not all of them. Clonal size and the V and J genes are those of that table, whereas D and trimming came from the DNA. Counted here are under 150,000 clones, 84% occurring once; the ten biggest clones make up almost 6.5%.

The receptor comes from a human donor in a cohort sampled during active COVID-19. The rearrangement joins TRBV19 to TRBJ1-1; D gene unclear. Sequencing used peripheral blood. As DNA, the CDR3 is TGTGCCAGTAAGTTTGCCTTGCTTGCGACTGAAGCTTTCTTT. The encoded protein is CASKFALLATEAFF. Full variable domain (missing parts from reference TRBV19 and TRBJ1-1): DGGITQSPKYLFRKEGQNVTLSCEQNLNHDAMYWYRQDPGQGLRLIYYSQIVNDFQKGDIAEGYSVSREKKESFPLTVTSAQKNPTAFYLCASKFALLATEAFFGQGTRLTVV.